This TCR beta chain emerged from a study of blood T cell repertoires in COVID-19. Original handling: Estimated nucleated cell counts came from reference gene primer amplification. TCRdb's copy holds only in-frame clones and misses some; the assay was immunoSEQ multiplex PCR. D and trimming come from the DNA, and the V and J calls and clone size come from that table. The data hold around 150,000 clones, with roughly 87% observed a single time. Germline CDR1 is SGHVS and CDR2 is FQNEAQ. The CDR3 contains 16 residues. Losses at the gene ends were 4 bases for V and 3 bases for J; bases not matched to a gene: 12.

The J gene is TRBJ2-7, the V gene TRBV7-8; 7 bases map to TRBD1. Material: peripheral blood. The receptor comes from a woman aged 60-75 years with active or convalescent COVID-19. CDR3 DNA sequence: TGTGCCAGCAGCTCCGGGTGGGTAGCAGGGGGCTACGAGCAGTACTTC. Its protein product is CASSSGWVAGGYEQYF.